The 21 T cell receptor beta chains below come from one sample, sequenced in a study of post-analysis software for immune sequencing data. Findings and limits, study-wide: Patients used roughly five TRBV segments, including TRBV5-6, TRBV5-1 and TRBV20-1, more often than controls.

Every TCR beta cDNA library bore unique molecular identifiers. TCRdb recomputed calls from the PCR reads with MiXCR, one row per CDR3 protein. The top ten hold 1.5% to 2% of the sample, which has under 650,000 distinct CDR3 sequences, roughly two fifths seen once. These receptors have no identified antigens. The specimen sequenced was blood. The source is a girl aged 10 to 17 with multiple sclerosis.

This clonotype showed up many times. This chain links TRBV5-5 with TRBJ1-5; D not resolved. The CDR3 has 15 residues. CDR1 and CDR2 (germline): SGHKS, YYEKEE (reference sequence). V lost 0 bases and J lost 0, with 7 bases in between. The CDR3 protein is CASSLAVNSNQPQHF. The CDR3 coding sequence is TGTGCCAGCAGCTTGGCGGTGAATAGCAATCAGCCCCAGCATTTT.

DNA of the CDR3: TGTGCCAGCAGCCAGGGGGGTTCCGACACAGATACGCAGTATTTT. It codes for CASSQGGSDTDTQYF. The chain joins TRBV9 to TRBJ2-3, with a weak D call TRBD1 (7 bases). CDR1 SGDLS and CDR2 YYNGEE come from the germline V gene. V was pared by 4 bases and J by 2 bases, with 14 bases between. The CDR3 is made up of 15 amino acids.

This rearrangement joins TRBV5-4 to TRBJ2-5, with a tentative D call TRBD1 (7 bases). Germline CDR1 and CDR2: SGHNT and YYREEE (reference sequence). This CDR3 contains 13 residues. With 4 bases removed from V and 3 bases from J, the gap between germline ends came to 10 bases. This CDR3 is CASSRGTEETQYF. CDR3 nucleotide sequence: TGTGCCAGCAGCCGCGGGACAGAAGAGACCCAGTACTTC.

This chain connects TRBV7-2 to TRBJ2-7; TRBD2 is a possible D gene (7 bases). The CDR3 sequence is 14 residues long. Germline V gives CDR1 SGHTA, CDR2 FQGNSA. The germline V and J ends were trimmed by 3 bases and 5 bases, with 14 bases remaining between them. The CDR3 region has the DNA TGTGCCAGCAGCTTCGGGGGGCCAAGCCACGAGCAGTACTTC. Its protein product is CASSFGGPSHEQYF.

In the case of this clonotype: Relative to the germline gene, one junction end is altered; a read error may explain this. The CDR3 nucleotides read TGTGCCATCTCTCCGGCTTCCAACTATGGCCACACCTTC. Its protein is CAISPASNYGHTF. The rearrangement uses TRBV10-3 and TRBJ1-2; D is ambiguous. Germline V gene sequence: CDR1 ENHRY, CDR2 SYGVKD. CDR3 size: 13 residues.

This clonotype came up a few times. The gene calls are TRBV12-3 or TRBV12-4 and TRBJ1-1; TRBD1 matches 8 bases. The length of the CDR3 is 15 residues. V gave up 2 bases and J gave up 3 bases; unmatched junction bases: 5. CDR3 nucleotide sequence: TGTGCCAGCAGTTTATTGGGGACAGGAGACACTGAAGCTTTCTTT. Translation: CASSLLGTGDTEAFF.

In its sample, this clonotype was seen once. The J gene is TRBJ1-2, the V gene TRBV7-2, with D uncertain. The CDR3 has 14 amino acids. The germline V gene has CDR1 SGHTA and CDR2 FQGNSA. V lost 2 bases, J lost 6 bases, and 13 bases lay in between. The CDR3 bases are TGTGCCAGCAGCTTAATTAGTACAGTTCATGGCTACACCTTC. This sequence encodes CASSLISTVHGYTF.

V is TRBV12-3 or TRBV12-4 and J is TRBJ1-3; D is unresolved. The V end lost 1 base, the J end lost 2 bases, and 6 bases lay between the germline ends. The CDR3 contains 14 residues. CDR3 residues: CASSLGVTGNTIYF. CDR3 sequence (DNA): TGTGCCAGCAGTTTAGGAGTAACTGGAAACACCATATATTTT.

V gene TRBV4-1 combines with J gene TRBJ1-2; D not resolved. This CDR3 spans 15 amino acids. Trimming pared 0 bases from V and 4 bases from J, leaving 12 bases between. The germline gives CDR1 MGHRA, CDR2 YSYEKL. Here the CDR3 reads CASSQEEVMIYGYTF. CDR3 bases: TGCGCCAGCAGCCAAGAGGAGGTAATGATCTATGGCTACACCTTC.

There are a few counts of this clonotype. The CDR3 region has the DNA TGCGCCAGCAGCAGCGAGGGAGTCTACAATGAGCAGTTCTTC. Residues: CASSSEGVYNEQFF. The chain recombines TRBV5-1 with TRBJ2-1; TRBD2 is a possible D gene (5 bases). Trimming left V 4 bases short and J 3 bases short, with 11 bases between. Germline V gene data show CDR1 as SGHRS and CDR2 as YFSETQ. The CDR3 consists of 14 residues.

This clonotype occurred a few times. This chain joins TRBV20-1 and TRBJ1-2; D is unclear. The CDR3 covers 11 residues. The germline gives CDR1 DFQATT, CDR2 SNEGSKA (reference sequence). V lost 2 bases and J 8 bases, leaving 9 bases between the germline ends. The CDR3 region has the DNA TGCAGTGCTAGAAGCGGATGGGGCTACACCTTC. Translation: CSARSGWGYTF.

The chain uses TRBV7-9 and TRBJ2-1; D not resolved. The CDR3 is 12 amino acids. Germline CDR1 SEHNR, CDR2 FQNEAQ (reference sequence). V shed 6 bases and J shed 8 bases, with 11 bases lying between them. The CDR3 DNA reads TGTGCCAGCAGAGAGGCCTTCGATGAGCAGTTCTTC. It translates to CASREAFDEQFF.

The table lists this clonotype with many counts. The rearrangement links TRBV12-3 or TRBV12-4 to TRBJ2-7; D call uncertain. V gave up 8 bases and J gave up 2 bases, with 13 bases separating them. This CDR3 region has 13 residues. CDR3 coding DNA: TGTGCCAGCCGTTCCGGCAGAACCTACGAGCAGTACTTC. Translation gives CASRSGRTYEQYF.

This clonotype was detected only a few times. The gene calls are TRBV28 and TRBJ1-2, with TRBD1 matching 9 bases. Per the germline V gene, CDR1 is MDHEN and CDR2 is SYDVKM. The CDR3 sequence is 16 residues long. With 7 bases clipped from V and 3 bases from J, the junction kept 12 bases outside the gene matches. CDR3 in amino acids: CASTIHGTGWDYGYTF. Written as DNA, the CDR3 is TGTGCCAGCACCATCCACGGGACAGGGTGGGACTATGGCTACACCTTC.

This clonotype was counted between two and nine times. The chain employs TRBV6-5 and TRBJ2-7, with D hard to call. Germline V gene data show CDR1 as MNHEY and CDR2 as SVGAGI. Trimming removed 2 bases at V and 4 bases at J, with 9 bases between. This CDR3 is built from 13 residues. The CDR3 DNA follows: TGTGCCAGCAGTTACGCACAGAAATACGAGCAGTACTTC. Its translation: CASSYAQKYEQYF.

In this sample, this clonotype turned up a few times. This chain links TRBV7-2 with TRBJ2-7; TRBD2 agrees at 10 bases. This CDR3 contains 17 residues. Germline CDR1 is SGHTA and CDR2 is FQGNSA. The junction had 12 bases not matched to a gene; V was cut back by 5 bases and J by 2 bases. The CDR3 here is CASSPQWTSGIPYEQYF. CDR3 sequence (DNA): TGTGCCAGCAGCCCCCAGTGGACTAGCGGCATCCCCTACGAGCAGTACTTC.

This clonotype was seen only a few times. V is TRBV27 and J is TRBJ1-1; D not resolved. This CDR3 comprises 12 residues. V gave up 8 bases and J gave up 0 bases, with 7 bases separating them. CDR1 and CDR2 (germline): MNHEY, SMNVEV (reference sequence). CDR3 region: CASGRVNTEAFF. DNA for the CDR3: TGTGCCAGCGGGAGGGTGAACACTGAAGCTTTCTTT.

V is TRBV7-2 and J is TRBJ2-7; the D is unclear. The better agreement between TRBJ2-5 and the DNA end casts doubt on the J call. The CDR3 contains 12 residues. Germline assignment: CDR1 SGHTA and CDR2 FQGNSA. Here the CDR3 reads CASSLSTKTQYF. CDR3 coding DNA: TGTGCCAGCAGCCTTAGTACGAAGACCCAGTACTTC.

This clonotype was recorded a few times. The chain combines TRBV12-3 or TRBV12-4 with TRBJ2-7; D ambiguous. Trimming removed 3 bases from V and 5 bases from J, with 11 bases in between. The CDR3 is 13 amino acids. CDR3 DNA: TGTGCCAGCAGTTTCCCAGGTAGAGACGAGCAGTACTTC. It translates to CASSFPGRDEQYF.

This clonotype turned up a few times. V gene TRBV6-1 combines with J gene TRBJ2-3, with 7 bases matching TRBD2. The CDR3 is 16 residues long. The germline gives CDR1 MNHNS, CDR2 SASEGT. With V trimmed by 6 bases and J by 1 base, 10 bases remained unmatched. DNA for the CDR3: TGTGCCAGCAGCGGGGGGTCGGCAGACCGCACAGATACGCAGTATTTT. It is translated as CASSGGSADRTDTQYF.

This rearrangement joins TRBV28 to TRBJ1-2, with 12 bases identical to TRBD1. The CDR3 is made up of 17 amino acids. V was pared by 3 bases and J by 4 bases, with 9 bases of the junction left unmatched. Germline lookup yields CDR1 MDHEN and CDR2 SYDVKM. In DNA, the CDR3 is TGTGCCAGCAGTTTGCAGGGGACAGGGGGCAAGACCTATGGCTACACCTTC. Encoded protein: CASSLQGTGGKTYGYTF.